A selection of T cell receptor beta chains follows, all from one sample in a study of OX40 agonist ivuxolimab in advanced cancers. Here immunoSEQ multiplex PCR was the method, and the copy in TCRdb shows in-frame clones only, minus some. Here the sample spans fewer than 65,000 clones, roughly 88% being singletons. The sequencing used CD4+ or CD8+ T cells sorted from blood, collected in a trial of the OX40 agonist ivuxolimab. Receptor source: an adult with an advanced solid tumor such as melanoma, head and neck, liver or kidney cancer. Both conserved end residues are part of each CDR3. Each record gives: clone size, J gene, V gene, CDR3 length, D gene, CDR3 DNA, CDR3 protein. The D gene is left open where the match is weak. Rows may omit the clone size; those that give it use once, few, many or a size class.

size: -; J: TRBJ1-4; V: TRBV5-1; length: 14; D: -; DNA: TGCGCCAGCAGCCCTGGACAGATTAATGAAAAACTGTTTTTT; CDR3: CASSPGQINEKLFF
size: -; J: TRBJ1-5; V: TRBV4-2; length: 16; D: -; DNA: TGTGCCAGCAGCCAAGATTTGGGTGTAGGGGATCAGCCCCAGCATTTT; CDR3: CASSQDLGVGDQPQHF
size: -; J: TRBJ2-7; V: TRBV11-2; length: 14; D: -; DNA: TGTGCCAGCAGCCAAACGTACGGCGGCTACGAGCAGTACTTC; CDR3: CASSQTYGGYEQYF
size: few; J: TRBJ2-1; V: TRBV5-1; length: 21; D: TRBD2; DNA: TGCGCCAGCAGCTTGGAGGGTGAGACTAGCGGCTACCTGGGGTCCTACAATGAGCAGTTCTTC; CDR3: CASSLEGETSGYLGSYNEQFF
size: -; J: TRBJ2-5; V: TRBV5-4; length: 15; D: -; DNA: TGTGCCAGCAGCACCTCGACAGGTTATCAAGAGACCCAGTACTTC; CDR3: CASSTSTGYQETQYF
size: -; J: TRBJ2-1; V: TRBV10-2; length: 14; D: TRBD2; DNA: TGCGCCAGCAGTAGCGGGAGCCCCTACAATGAGCAGTTCTTC; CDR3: CASSSGSPYNEQFF
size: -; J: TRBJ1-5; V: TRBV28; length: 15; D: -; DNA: TGTGCCAGCAGAAAAACAGGTTCTTACAATCAGCCCCAGCATTTT; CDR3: CASRKTGSYNQPQHF
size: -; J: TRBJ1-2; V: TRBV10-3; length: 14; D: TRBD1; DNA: TGTGCCATCAGCAACGGACAGGGGTCCTATGGCTACACCTTC; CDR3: CAISNGQGSYGYTF
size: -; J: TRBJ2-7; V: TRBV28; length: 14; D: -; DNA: TGTGCCAGCAGTAACGGACAGAGCTCCTACGAGCAGTACTTC; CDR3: CASSNGQSSYEQYF
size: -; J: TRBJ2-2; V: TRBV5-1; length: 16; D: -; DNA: TGCGCCAGCAGCTTGGACTCCAGGGCGAACACCGGGGAGCTGTTTTTT; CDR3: CASSLDSRANTGELFF
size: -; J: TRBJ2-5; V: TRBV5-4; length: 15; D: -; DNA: TGTGCCAGCAGCTTGGGGGGGGCGGTTCAAGAGACCCAGTACTTC; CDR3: CASSLGGAVQETQYF
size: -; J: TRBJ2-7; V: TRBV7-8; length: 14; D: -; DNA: TGTGCCAGCAGCTTAAGCGGGCTCTCCTACGAGCAGTACTTC; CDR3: CASSLSGLSYEQYF
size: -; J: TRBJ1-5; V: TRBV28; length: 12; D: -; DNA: TGTGCCAGCGACAGGCCGAATCAGCCCCAGCATTTT; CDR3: CASDRPNQPQHF
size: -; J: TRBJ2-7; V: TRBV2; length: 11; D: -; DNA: TGTGCCAGCAGTCCCGGGACTGGGGCGTACTTC; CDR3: CASSPGTGAYF
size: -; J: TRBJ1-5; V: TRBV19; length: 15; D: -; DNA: TGTGCCAGTAGTATAGCTGGGGGAGGCAATCAGCCCCAGCATTTT; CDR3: CASSIAGGGNQPQHF
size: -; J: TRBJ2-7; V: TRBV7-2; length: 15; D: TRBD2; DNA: TGTGCCAGCAGCTTGACTAGCGGGTCCTCCTACGAGCAGTACTTC; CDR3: CASSLTSGSSYEQYF
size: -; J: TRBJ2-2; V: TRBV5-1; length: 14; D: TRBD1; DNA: TGCGCCAGCAGCTCCTGGACAGGCACCGGGGAGCTGTTTTTT; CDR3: CASSSWTGTGELFF
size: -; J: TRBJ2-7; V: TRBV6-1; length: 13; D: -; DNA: TGTGCCAGCAGTGCTACAGGGATCTACGAGCAGTACTTC; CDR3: CASSATGIYEQYF
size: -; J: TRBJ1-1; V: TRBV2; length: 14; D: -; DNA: TGTGCCAGCAGTGGAGAGGGCTCGGGCACTGAAGCTTTCTTT; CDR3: CASSGEGSGTEAFF
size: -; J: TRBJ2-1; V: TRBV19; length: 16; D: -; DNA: TGTGCCAGTAGTATAACCAGGGGTTACTCCTACAATGAGCAGTTCTTC; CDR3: CASSITRGYSYNEQFF
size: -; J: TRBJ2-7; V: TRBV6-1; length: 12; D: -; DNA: TGTGTCAGCAGTGGGATAGACTACGAGCAGTACTTC; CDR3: CVSSGIDYEQYF
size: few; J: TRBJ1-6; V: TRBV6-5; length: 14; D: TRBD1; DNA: TGTGCCAGCTCAAAACAGGGGGCCGGTTCACCCCTCCACTTT; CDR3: CASSKQGAGSPLHF
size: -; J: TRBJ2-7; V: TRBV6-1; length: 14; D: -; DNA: TGTGCCAGCACCCAACAGGCAGGGACCTACGAGCAGTACTTC; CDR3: CASTQQAGTYEQYF
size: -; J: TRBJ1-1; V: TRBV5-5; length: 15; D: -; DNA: TGTGCCAGCAGCTTGGCTATCAGCATGAACACTGAAGCTTTCTTT; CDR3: CASSLAISMNTEAFF
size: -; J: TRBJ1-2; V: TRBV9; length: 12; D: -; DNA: TGTGCCAGCCTGACAGATAACTATGGCTACACCTTC; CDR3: CASLTDNYGYTF
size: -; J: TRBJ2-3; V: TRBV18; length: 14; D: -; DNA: TGTGCCAGCTCCGTCGGGGGAACCCAAGATACGCAGTATTTT; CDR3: CASSVGGTQDTQYF
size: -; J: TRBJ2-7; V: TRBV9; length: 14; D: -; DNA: TGTGCCAGCAGCCCCGGAGGGAGTGGGCACGAGCAGTACTTC; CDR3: CASSPGGSGHEQYF
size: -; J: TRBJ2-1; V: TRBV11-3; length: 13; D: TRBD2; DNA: TGTGCCAGCAGCGCCGGACTAGCTACCGAGCAGTTCTTC; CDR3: CASSAGLATEQFF
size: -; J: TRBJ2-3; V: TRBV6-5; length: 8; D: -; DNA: TGTGCCAGGAACTTGGAGTATTTT; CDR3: CARNLEYF
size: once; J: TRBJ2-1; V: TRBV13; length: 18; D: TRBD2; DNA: TGTGCCAGCAGCTCCAGGACTAGCGGGAGAGGGAGGGGCGGAGAGCAGTTCTTC; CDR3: CASSSRTSGRGRGGEQFF
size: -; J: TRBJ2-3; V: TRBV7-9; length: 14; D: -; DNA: TGTGCCAGCAGCTTCGGACTGAGCACAGATACGCAGTATTTT; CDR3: CASSFGLSTDTQYF
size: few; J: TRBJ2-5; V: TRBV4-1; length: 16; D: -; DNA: TGCGCCAGCAGCCAACAAACTCTAGGGGGGCAAGAGACCCAGTACTTC; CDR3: CASSQQTLGGQETQYF
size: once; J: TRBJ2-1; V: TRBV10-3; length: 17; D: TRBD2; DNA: TGTGCCATCAGGCCCGGGACTAGCTTAAGGGGTGACAATGAGCAGTTCTTC; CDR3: CAIRPGTSLRGDNEQFF
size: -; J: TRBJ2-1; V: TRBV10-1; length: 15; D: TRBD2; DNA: TGCGCCAGCAGTCTAGCGGTTGGGCCGAACAATGAGCAGTTCTTC; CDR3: CASSLAVGPNNEQFF
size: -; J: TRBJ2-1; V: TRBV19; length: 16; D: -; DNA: TGTGCCAGTAGCCCAGCGACCGGGACACCACAAGATGAGCAGTTCTTC; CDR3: CASSPATGTPQDEQFF
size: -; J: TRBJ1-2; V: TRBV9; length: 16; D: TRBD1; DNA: TGTGCCAGCAGCGGCTTTACAGGGGGCCGGAATTATGGCTACACCTTC; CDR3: CASSGFTGGRNYGYTF
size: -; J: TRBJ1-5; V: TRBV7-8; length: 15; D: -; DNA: TGTGCCAGCAGCTTATTTGGGTATAGCAATCAGCCCCAGCATTTT; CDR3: CASSLFGYSNQPQHF
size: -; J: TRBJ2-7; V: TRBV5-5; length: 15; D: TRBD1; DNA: TGTGCCAGCAGCTGGGGACAGAGCCTCTCCTACGAGCAGTACTTC; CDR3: CASSWGQSLSYEQYF
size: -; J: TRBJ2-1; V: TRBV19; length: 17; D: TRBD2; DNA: TGTGCCAGTAGTATTTGGGGTAGCGGGAGCAATCTCAATGAGCAGTTCTTC; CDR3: CASSIWGSGSNLNEQFF
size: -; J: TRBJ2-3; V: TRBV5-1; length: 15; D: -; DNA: TGCGCCAGCAGCTTGGTCGGCTTCTCCCCAGATACGCAGTATTTT; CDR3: CASSLVGFSPDTQYF
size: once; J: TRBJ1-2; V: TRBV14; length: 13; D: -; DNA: TGTGCCAGCAGCCAAGAGAAATTCTATGGCTACACCTTC; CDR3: CASSQEKFYGYTF
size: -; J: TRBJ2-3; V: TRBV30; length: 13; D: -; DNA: TGTGCCTGGACTAAAAAAGGTGGGGATACGCAGTATTTT; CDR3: CAWTKKGGDTQYF
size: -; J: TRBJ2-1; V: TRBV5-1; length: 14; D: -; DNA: TGCGCCAGCAGCCTCGAGGGTGGAGGTAGTGAGCAGTTCTTC; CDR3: CASSLEGGGSEQFF
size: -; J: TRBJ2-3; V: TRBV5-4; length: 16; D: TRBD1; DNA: TGTGCCAGCAGCTTGGGGGTGACAGGGAGCACAGATACGCAGTATTTT; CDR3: CASSLGVTGSTDTQYF
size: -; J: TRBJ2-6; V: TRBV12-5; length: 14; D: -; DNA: TGTGCTAGTGCCAGGGGGGCTGGGGCCAACGTCCTGACTTTC; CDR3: CASARGAGANVLTF
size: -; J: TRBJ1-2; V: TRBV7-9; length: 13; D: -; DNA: TGTGCCAGCAGCCCGAATGAGGTCTATGGCTACACCTTC; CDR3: CASSPNEVYGYTF
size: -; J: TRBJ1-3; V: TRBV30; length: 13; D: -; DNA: TGTGCCTGGAGTGGGGCCTCTGGAAACACCATATATTTT; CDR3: CAWSGASGNTIYF
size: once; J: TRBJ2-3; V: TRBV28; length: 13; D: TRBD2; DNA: TGTGCCAGCCGGACTAGGGCACAGGATACGCAGTATTTT; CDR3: CASRTRAQDTQYF